What follows describes a single T cell receptor beta chain. Its target is not known. This record belongs to a study of cytomegalovirus exposure and HLA in healthy donors. Study-level information: Caucasian-associated ancestry cluster membership applied to just over 80% of a few hundred genotyped donors. Regarding the study as a whole: In vitro testing confirmed three CMV-associated chains as specific for CMV antigens. Cytomegalovirus association was assigned to 150 to 200 TCR beta chains.

The PCR made use of 60 Vbeta and 13 Jbeta primers. Profiling relied on immunoSEQ multiplex PCR, and the TCRdb table lists in-frame clones only, not all of them. Among some 110,000 clones listed, 79% were seen once. Sequenced input: PBMCs. This sequence originates from a man aged 30-40 years in good health and CMV-seropositive.

CDR3 coding DNA: TGTGCCAGCAGTTCTTGGACTACCCGCACAGATACGCAGTATTTT. This sequence encodes CASSSWTTRTDTQYF. This chain connects TRBV2 to TRBJ2-3; weak D call: TRBD2 (6 bases). CDR3 length: 15 residues. With 5 bases removed from V and 1 base from J, the gap between germline ends came to 13 bases. The germline gives CDR1 SNHLY, CDR2 FYNNEI.